The following is a TCR beta chain sequence with its context. Germline CDR1 and CDR2: MNHEY and SMNVEV (reference sequence). The CDR3 has 15 amino acids. V gave up 2 bases and J gave up 6 bases; unmatched junction bases: 2. The source of the sample is a study of blood T cell repertoires in COVID-19. Study-wide background: Sample material is recorded as cDNA or gDNA derived from T cells, B-cell-depleted T cells, or PBMCs.

Sequencing used immunoSEQ multiplex PCR; TCRdb keeps in-frame clones, though not all of them. The table shows fewer than 85,000 clones, with over 60% occurring only once. The rearrangement joins TRBV27 to TRBJ2-3; 13 nucleotides line up with TRBD2. Sequencing was performed on peripheral blood. The sequence was collected from a woman of 80 years or more with active or convalescent COVID-19. CDR3 nucleotide sequence: TGTGCCAGCAGTTTAACTAGCGGGGGGGCCGATACGCAGTATTTT. It encodes CASSLTSGGADTQYF.